This record covers a single T cell receptor (beta chain). Its cognate antigen is unknown. The data originate from a study of T cells in localized non-small cell lung cancer. Notes on the study in general: Highest T cell clonality was seen in uninvolved adjacent lung, surpassing that measured in tumor. As only one tumor region underwent sequencing, heterogeneity remains possible. There were a median 57 of the top 100 tumor clones appearing in adjacent lung. Greater blood T cell density accompanied longer overall survival.

Between the trimmed V and J ends, which lost 2 bases and 4 bases, there was a span of 21 bases. This CDR3 spans 18 amino acids. Germline lookup yields CDR1 SGHRS and CDR2 YFSETQ. The protocol was immunoSEQ multiplex PCR, while the TCRdb copy is restricted to in-frame clones and leaves out a portion. The repertoire holds tens of thousands of clones, with about 88% as singletons. V and J are TRBV5-1 and TRBJ2-2; the D gene is possibly TRBD2 (6 bases). The origin of this receptor is a female donor of 60 years or more with stage I squamous cell lung carcinoma. The sequencing used peripheral blood, collected before any cancer treatment. The CDR3 loop is CASSLVNSGLAGTGELFF. In nucleotides, the CDR3 is TGCGCCAGCAGCTTAGTCAATAGCGGCCTCGCGGGCACCGGGGAGCTGTTTTTT.